This T cell receptor beta chain stems from a study of T cell responses to AZD1222 COVID-19 vaccine. TCRdb keeps only in-frame clones here, not all; method: immunoSEQ multiplex PCR. This sample has 80,000 to 90,000 clones, with approximately 91% found just once. To note about this clone: Its antigen remains unknown.

General observations from the study: Vaccination with two AZD1222 doses was followed by a rise in Spike-specific TCR breadth and depth. Samples come after the peak T cell response, not at day 14. Donor demographics were predominantly white British with a female majority; clonal diversity may be underestimated.

CDR1 and CDR2 from the germline V gene are SGHRS and YFSETQ. V shed 4 bases and J 3 bases; nucleotides not matched to a gene: 3. The CDR3 runs 13 residues. The sequencing used peripheral blood, collected 28 days after the second AZD1222 dose. The chain uses TRBV5-1 and TRBJ2-7; 8 nucleotides align to TRBD1. This receptor was identified in an adult who received the AZD1222 COVID-19 vaccine. The CDR3 here is CASSTGQGYEQYF. CDR3 sequence (DNA): TGCGCCAGCAGCACTGGACAGGGCTACGAGCAGTACTTC.